The 21 T cell receptor beta chains reported below all come from one sample, sequenced in a study of PD-1 blockade in classical Hodgkin lymphoma. Using immunoSEQ multiplex PCR, the repertoire was profiled, and TCRdb retains in-frame clones only, with some absent. The repertoire holds approximately 90,000 clones, about 83% seen once, with approximately 15% in the top ten. Time point specified: cycle 4 day 1 (C4D1), after less than seven weeks of nivolumab. Every patient relapsed after autologous stem cell transplantation, and brentuximab vedotin exposure varied. The specimen comprised peripheral blood mononuclear cells (PBMCs), sampled before the fourth cycle of nivolumab. These receptors were obtained from a human donor with classical Hodgkin lymphoma.

The chain combines TRBV5-4 with TRBJ2-2; no clear D. Germline V gives CDR1 SGHNT, CDR2 YYREEE (reference sequence). Trimming removed 2 bases at V and 7 bases at J, with 18 bases between. CDR3 length: 16 amino acids. The CDR3 sequence is CASSFGSVEESGELFF. The CDR3 nucleotides are TGTGCCAGCAGCTTCGGCTCGGTTGAAGAAAGCGGGGAGCTGTTTTTT.

J is TRBJ2-5 and V is TRBV4-3, with D hard to call. CDR1 and CDR2 from the germline V gene are LGHNA and YSLEER. Trimming cost V 4 bases and J 4 bases, with 10 bases left between them. This CDR3 has 13 residues. The CDR3 is CASSRHVGETQYF. The CDR3 bases are TGCGCCAGCAGCCGCCATGTCGGAGAGACCCAGTACTTC.

This sequence joins TRBV6-5 and TRBJ2-5; 11 nucleotides line up with TRBD2. Germline V CDR1 and CDR2: MNHEY, SVGAGI. The trim removed 7 bases at V and 5 bases at J, leaving 9 bases unmatched. The CDR3 spans 15 residues. Here the CDR3 reads CASKTSGSLVETQYF. As DNA, the CDR3 is TGTGCCAGCAAAACTAGCGGGAGCTTGGTGGAGACCCAGTACTTC.

The genes are TRBV6-4 and TRBJ1-2; D unclear. The CDR3 totals 13 residues. The V gene's germline CDR1 is MRHNA and CDR2 SNTAGT. V was clipped by 5 bases and J by 0 bases, with 7 bases between them. The CDR3 spells CASSLGPNYGYTF. CDR3 sequence (DNA): TGTGCCAGCAGTCTCGGCCCTAACTATGGCTACACCTTC.

The chain links TRBV6-5 to TRBJ2-7; D is ambiguous. This CDR3 contains 12 residues. Trimming pared 10 bases from V and 3 bases from J, leaving 13 bases between. Germline CDR1 is MNHEY and CDR2 is SVGAGI. CDR3 amino acids: CAISPTDYEQYF. The CDR3 nucleotides read TGTGCCATCAGCCCCACGGACTACGAGCAGTACTTC.

The V and J genes are TRBV15 and TRBJ1-2, with D tentatively TRBD1 (6 bases). The CDR3 totals 15 residues. The germline CDR1 and CDR2 sequences are LNHNV and YYDKDF (reference sequence). Trimming stripped 1 base from V and 6 bases from J, with 15 bases between. The CDR3 sequence is CATSRGKQGYDGYTF. DNA of the CDR3: TGTGCCACCAGCAGAGGTAAACAGGGATATGATGGCTACACCTTC.

V usage is TRBV10-3 and J usage is TRBJ1-4; 9 nucleotides align to TRBD1. V lost 3 bases to trimming and J lost 5 bases; unmatched junction nucleotides: 1. The CDR3 spans 14 residues. Germline V gives CDR1 ENHRY, CDR2 SYGVKD. CDR3 in DNA: TGTGCCATCAGTGATGGGACAGGGAATGAAAAACTGTTTTTT. Its protein is CAISDGTGNEKLFF.

CDR3 residues: CASSTPGQANEQYF. For the CDR3, the DNA is TGTGCCAGCAGTACCCCGGGACAGGCCAACGAGCAGTACTTC. This sequence joins TRBV6-6 and TRBJ2-7; 8 bases align to TRBD1. There are 14 residues in the CDR3. With 5 bases clipped from V and 5 bases from J, the junction kept 8 bases outside the gene matches. Germline V gene data show CDR1 as MNHNY and CDR2 as SVGAGI (reference sequence).

This chain links TRBV18 with TRBJ1-1, with D possibly matching TRBD1 (5 bases). The ends were cut back, 1 base at V and 5 bases at J, with 8 bases in the middle. The length of the CDR3 is 13 residues. CDR1 is KGHSH and CDR2 is LQKENI in the germline V gene. The CDR3 spells CASSPQGWTEAFF. As DNA, the CDR3 is TGTGCCAGCTCACCACAGGGGTGGACTGAAGCTTTCTTT.

The rearrangement joins TRBV6-5 to TRBJ2-3; D unclear. V was clipped by 4 bases and J by 0 bases, with 8 bases between them. Per germline, CDR1 MNHEY and CDR2 SVGAGI. The CDR3 loop spans 14 amino acids. The CDR3 loop is CASSSSISTDTQYF. The CDR3, as DNA: TGTGCCAGCAGTTCATCTATTAGCACAGATACGCAGTATTTT.

J is TRBJ2-7 and V is TRBV18; D call uncertain. Trimming removed 1 base at V and 0 bases at J, with 4 bases between. CDR1 is KGHSH and CDR2 is LQKENI in the germline V gene. The CDR3 runs to 13 residues. The CDR3 nucleotides read TGTGCCAGCTCACCACTTCACTCCTACGAGCAGTACTTC. Protein sequence: CASSPLHSYEQYF.

J is TRBJ2-6 and V is TRBV5-1; D may be TRBD1 (6 bases). This CDR3 has 16 amino acids. V was pared by 4 bases and J by 0 bases, with 11 bases between. Germline V gives CDR1 SGHRS, CDR2 YFSETQ. The CDR3 DNA reads TGCGCCAGCAGCGGAACAGGGAACTCTGGGGCCAACGTCCTGACTTTC. This translates into CASSGTGNSGANVLTF.

The V and J genes are TRBV7-2 and TRBJ2-7; 7 nucleotides match TRBD1. J gave up 0 bases and V 2 bases, and 4 bases lay outside the gene matches. CDR1 is SGHTA and CDR2 is FQGNSA in the germline V gene. CDR3 size: 15 residues. This CDR3 is CASSLHRGPSYEQYF. CDR3 nucleotides: TGTGCCAGCAGCTTACACAGGGGACCCTCCTACGAGCAGTACTTC.

The chain combines TRBV5-8 with TRBJ2-5; no definite D call. Looked up from germline, CDR1 is SGHTS and CDR2 is YDEGEE. Between the trimmed V and J ends, which lost 2 bases and 6 bases, there was a span of 11 bases. The CDR3 runs 13 residues. DNA of the CDR3: TGTGCCAGCAGCTTAAAAGGGTCTAAGACCCAGTACTTC. This encodes CASSLKGSKTQYF. Drawing the rest from reference TRBV5-8 and TRBJ2-5, the complete variable domain is EAGVTQSPTHLIKTRGQQATLRCSPISGHTSVYWYQQALGLGLQFLLWYDEGEERNRGNFPPRFSGRQFPNYSSELNVNALELEDSALYLCASSLKGSKTQYFGPGTRLLVL.

The rearrangement uses TRBV7-3 and TRBJ2-1, with TRBD2 matching 10 bases. With 4 bases clipped from V and 2 bases from J, the junction kept 5 bases outside the gene matches. This CDR3 is built from 16 residues. The germline V gene encodes CDR1 SGHTA and CDR2 FQGTGA. This CDR3 is CASSSLAGAPYNEQFF. The CDR3 DNA is TGTGCCAGCAGCTCCCTAGCGGGGGCGCCCTACAATGAGCAGTTCTTC.

The chain couples TRBV7-9 to TRBJ2-1; D unclear. The germline CDR1 and CDR2 sequences are SEHNR and FQNEAQ (reference sequence). The ends were cut back, 0 bases at V and 10 bases at J, with 7 bases in the middle. The CDR3 runs 12 residues. The CDR3 sequence is CASSLAPFEQFF. CDR3 nucleotide sequence: TGTGCCAGCAGCTTAGCGCCGTTCGAGCAGTTCTTC.

The chain uses TRBV5-1 and TRBJ2-7; 15 bases are a match to TRBD2. There are 16 residues in the CDR3. J gave up 6 bases and V 0 bases, and 4 bases lay outside the gene matches. Germline values: CDR1 SGHRS, CDR2 YFSETQ. The CDR3 DNA follows: TGCGCCAGCAGCTTGGGGACTAGCGGGAGGGTTGGCGAGCAGTACTTC. Its protein product is CASSLGTSGRVGEQYF.

V is TRBV5-1 and J is TRBJ2-1, with 7 bases fitting TRBD2. The CDR3 has 14 amino acids. Germline V CDR1 and CDR2: SGHRS, YFSETQ. V lost 7 bases, J lost 1 base, and 5 bases stayed unmatched. The CDR3 DNA reads TGCGCCAGCGGGCTAGCGGCATCCTACAATGAGCAGTTCTTC. This translates into CASGLAASYNEQFF.

The chain joins TRBV7-2 to TRBJ2-7; the D call may be TRBD1 or TRBD2 (5 bases each). CDR1 is SGHTA and CDR2 is FQGNSA in the germline V gene. V was clipped by 5 bases and J by 2 bases, with 13 bases between them. This CDR3 comprises 14 residues. The CDR3 loop reads CASSPRDRTYEQYF. The DNA of the CDR3 is TGTGCCAGCAGCCCAAGGGACCGGACCTACGAGCAGTACTTC.

This rearrangement joins TRBV7-2 to TRBJ2-3, with 8 bases fitting TRBD2. Germline values: CDR1 SGHTA, CDR2 FQGNSA. V was pared by 5 bases and J by 2 bases, with 12 bases of the junction left unmatched. The CDR3 has 17 amino acids. The CDR3 protein is CASSPRGRGRITDTQYF. The CDR3 nucleotides read TGTGCCAGCAGCCCCCGGGGGCGCGGGAGGATCACAGATACGCAGTATTTT.

The chain carries TRBV2 and TRBJ2-7; D uncertain. Germline CDR1 and CDR2: SNHLY and FYNNEI. The CDR3 consists of 14 residues. Deletions cut 6 bases from V and 2 bases from J, with 14 bases between. The CDR3 region is CASSERRLPYEQYF. In nucleotides, the CDR3 is TGTGCCAGCAGCGAACGGCGACTTCCCTACGAGCAGTACTTC. The complete variable domain, with remaining parts taken from reference TRBV2 and TRBJ2-7, reads EPEVTQTPSHQVTQMGQEVILRCVPISNHLYFYWYRQILGQKVEFLVSFYNNEISEKSEIFDDQFSVERPDGSNFTLKIRSTKLEDSAMYFCASSERRLPYEQYFGPGTRLTVT.